The source of this TCR beta chain is a study of blood T cell repertoires in COVID-19. Study background: T cells, B-cell-depleted T cells, or PBMCs provided the cDNA or gDNA that served as material.

In the original analysis: Using reference gene primer amplification, nucleated cell counts were estimated. Repertoires were generated with immunoSEQ multiplex PCR, while TCRdb's copy carries only in-frame clones and drops some. The V and J calls and clone size come from that table; D and trimming were worked out from the DNA. The table lists 50,000 to 80,000 clones, 88% of them singletons. Participants, about 18 to 90 years old, spanned around 25 US areas. This receptor was taken from a woman in her 40s who had recovered from COVID-19. Sequenced: PBMCs or T cells enriched from blood (not recorded which).

CDR3 in amino acids: CASSFRQGVIYGYTF. The CDR3 DNA follows: TGTGCCAGCAGTTTTAGACAGGGGGTTATCTATGGCTACACCTTC. The rearrangement joins TRBV27 to TRBJ1-2; the match to TRBD1 covers 9 bases. With 3 bases clipped from V and 4 bases from J, the junction kept 6 bases outside the gene matches. Germline lookup yields CDR1 MNHEY and CDR2 SMNVEV (reference sequence). This CDR3 is 15 amino acids long.